This T cell receptor beta chain was recorded in a study of shared clonotypes between healthy human individuals. Study-level results: Naive subsets generally exceeded memory subsets in estimated richness. Collection of samples was limited to blood; tissue repertoires likely differ. Non-shared clonotypes had lower generation probabilities than clonotypes shared by all four sorted-subset donors.

Assay: immunoSEQ multiplex PCR; the TCRdb copy retains only in-frame clones and omits some. The sample holds over a million clones; approximately 78% are singletons and the top ten take roughly 0.57%. Germline V lookup: CDR1 SEHNR, CDR2 FQNEAQ (reference sequence). CDR3 length: 14 amino acids. Losses at the gene ends were 5 bases for V and 8 bases for J; bases not matched to a gene: 5. Note on this clone: Antigen unknown.

Sequences were obtained from memory CD4+ T cells from PBMCs. Subset denoted: CD45RA-negative fraction. The receptor's source is a man aged 18 to 30 in good health. Some clones in this sample may be carry-over from other donors' samples. This chain joins TRBV7-9 and TRBJ1-4, with 10 bases fitting TRBD1. This CDR3 reads CASSPDRGGEKLFF. DNA for the CDR3: TGTGCCAGCAGCCCGGACAGGGGGGGAGAAAAACTGTTTTTT.